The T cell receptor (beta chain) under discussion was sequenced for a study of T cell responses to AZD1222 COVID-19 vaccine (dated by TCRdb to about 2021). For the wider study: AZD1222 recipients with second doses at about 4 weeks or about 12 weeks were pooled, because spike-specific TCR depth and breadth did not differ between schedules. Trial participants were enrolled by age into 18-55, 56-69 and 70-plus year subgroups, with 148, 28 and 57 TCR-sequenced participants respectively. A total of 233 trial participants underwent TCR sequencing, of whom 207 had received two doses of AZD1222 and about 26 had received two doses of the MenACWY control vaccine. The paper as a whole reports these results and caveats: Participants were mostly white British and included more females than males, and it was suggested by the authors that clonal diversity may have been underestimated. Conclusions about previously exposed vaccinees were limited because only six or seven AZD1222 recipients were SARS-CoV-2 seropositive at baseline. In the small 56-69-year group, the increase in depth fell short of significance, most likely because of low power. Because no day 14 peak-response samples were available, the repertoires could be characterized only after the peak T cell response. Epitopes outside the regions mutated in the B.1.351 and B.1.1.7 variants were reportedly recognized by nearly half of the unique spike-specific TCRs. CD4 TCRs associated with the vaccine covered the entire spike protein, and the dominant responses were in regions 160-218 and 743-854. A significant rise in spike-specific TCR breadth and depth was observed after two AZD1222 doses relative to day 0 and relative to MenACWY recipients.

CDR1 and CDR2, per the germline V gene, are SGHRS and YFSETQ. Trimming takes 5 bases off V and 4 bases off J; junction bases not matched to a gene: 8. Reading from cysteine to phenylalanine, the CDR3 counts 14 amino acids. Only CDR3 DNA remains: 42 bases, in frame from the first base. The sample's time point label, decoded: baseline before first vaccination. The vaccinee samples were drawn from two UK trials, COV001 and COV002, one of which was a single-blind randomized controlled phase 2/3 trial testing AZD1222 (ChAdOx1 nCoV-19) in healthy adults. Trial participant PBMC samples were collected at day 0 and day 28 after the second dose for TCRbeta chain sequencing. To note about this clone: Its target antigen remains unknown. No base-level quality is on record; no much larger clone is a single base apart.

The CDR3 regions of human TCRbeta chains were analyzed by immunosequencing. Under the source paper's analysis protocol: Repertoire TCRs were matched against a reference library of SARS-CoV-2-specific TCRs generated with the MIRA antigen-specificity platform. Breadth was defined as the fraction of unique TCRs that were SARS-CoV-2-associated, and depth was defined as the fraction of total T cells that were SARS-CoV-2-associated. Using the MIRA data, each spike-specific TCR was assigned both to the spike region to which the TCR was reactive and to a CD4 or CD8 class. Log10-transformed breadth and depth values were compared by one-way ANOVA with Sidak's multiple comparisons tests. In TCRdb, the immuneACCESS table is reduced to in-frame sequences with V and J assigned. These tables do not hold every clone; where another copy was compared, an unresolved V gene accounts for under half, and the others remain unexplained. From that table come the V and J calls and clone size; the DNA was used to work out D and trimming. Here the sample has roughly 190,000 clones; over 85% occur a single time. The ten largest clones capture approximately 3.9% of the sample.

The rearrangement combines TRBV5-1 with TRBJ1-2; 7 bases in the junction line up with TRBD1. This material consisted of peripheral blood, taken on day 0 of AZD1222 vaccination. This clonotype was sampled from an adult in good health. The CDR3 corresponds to CASRPHGQAYGYTF. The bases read TGCGCCAGCAGGCCCCACGGACAGGCCTATGGCTACACCTTC.